The next 28 T cell receptor beta chains were all read from a single sample in a study of OX40 agonist ivuxolimab in advanced cancers. Libraries were made using the immunoSEQ multiplex PCR assay. TCRdb provides this immuneACCESS table in a form limited to in-frame rearrangements. Some clones are lacking; in checked studies, under half of them reflect an unresolved V gene, and why the rest are absent is not known. The sample data list 53,000 or so clones, and roughly 84% of these were observed just once. Roughly 1.5% of the sample lies in the top ten. Sequencing was performed on CD4+ or CD8+ T cells sorted from blood, taken in a trial of the OX40 agonist ivuxolimab. The receptors originated from an adult with an advanced solid tumor such as melanoma, head and neck, liver or kidney cancer.

The V gene is TRBV9, the J gene TRBJ2-3; 12 bases agree with TRBD2. CDR1 is SGDLS, CDR2 YYNGEE, per germline. The CDR3 extends over 18 amino acids. With 0 bases clipped from V and 1 base from J, the junction kept 6 bases outside the gene matches. Here the CDR3 reads CASSVAPSGRAGTDTQYF. The CDR3 DNA sequence: TGTGCCAGCAGCGTAGCTCCTAGCGGGAGGGCCGGCACAGATACGCAGTATTTT.

The chain links TRBV18 to TRBJ1-4; 7 bases fit TRBD1. The CDR3 has 15 amino acids. J lost 1 base, V lost 6 bases, and 5 bases had no gene match. Germline V CDR1 and CDR2: KGHSH, LQKENI. The DNA for the CDR3 is TGTGCCAGCTCGCAAGACAGGGAAACTAATGAAAAACTGTTTTTT. Translating it yields CASSQDRETNEKLFF. Full variable domain (outside the CDR3, taken from reference TRBV18 and TRBJ1-4): NAGVMQNPRHLVRRRGQEARLRCSPMKGHSHVYWYRQLPEEGLKFMVYLQKENIIDESGMPKERFSAEFPKEGPSILRIQQVVRGDSAAYFCASSQDRETNEKLFFGSGTQLSVL.

The chain recombines TRBV29-1 with TRBJ1-1, with D possibly being TRBD1 (5 bases). Trimming stripped 3 bases from V and 0 bases from J, with 8 bases between. This CDR3 contains 13 residues. Germline CDR1 reads SQVTM; CDR2 reads ANQGSEA. The CDR3: CSVEGTVNTEAFF. Here the CDR3 DNA reads TGCAGCGTTGAGGGGACCGTGAACACTGAAGCTTTCTTT.

The J gene is TRBJ1-5, the V gene TRBV29-1, with 12 bases identical to TRBD1. Germline loops: CDR1 SQVTM, CDR2 ANQGSEA. Germline trimming cut 6 bases from V and 2 bases from J; bases unmatched to any gene: 8. The CDR3 length is 16 residues. The CDR3: CSVSGTGGLGNQPQHF. In DNA, the CDR3 is TGCAGCGTCTCCGGGACAGGGGGCCTGGGCAATCAGCCCCAGCATTTT.

This chain connects TRBV11-2 to TRBJ2-2; tentative D call: TRBD2 (5 bases). Germline values: CDR1 SGHAT, CDR2 FQNNGV. Deletions cut 5 bases from V and 4 bases from J, with 11 bases between. The CDR3 runs to 14 residues. This chain's CDR3 is CASSRRAGTGELFF. The CDR3 nucleotides read TGTGCCAGCAGCCGTCGGGCGGGCACCGGGGAGCTGTTTTTT.

This clone was found once. The chain uses TRBV28 and TRBJ2-7; tentatively, D is TRBD2 (5 bases). The CDR3 spans 13 residues. From germline, CDR1 is MDHEN and CDR2 SYDVKM. The V end lost 4 bases, the J end lost 7 bases, and 14 bases lay between the germline ends. CDR3 sequence: CASSSSYSGEQYF. DNA of the CDR3: TGTGCCAGCAGTTCCTCATATTCGGGGGAGCAGTACTTC.

The rearrangement uses TRBV4-1 and TRBJ2-2; a possible D gene is TRBD2 (6 bases). The CDR3 has 15 amino acids. V lost 0 bases and J 7 bases, leaving 12 bases between the germline ends. Germline CDR1 MGHRA, CDR2 YSYEKL. The CDR3 protein is CASSQEGGANGELFF. The CDR3 nucleotides read TGCGCCAGCAGCCAAGAGGGAGGAGCGAACGGGGAGCTGTTTTTT.

The chain combines TRBV19 with TRBJ1-5; D is possibly TRBD1 (5 bases). CDR1 is LNHDA and CDR2 is SQIVND in the germline V gene (reference sequence). Trimming took 7 bases from V and 2 from J, leaving 12 bases between them. The CDR3 consists of 14 residues. CDR3 sequence reads: CASTGGIGNQPQHF. The CDR3, as DNA: TGTGCCAGTACCGGGGGTATCGGCAATCAGCCCCAGCATTTT.

J is TRBJ1-3 and V is TRBV6-1; the D gene is possibly TRBD1 (5 bases). The V end lost 2 bases, the J end lost 4 bases, and 12 bases lay between the germline ends. The CDR3 spans 15 residues. CDR1 MNHNS and CDR2 SASEGT come from the germline V gene. The CDR3 DNA is TGTGCCAGCAGTGAAAGGGGAAACTCAGGAAACACCATATATTTT. Translated: CASSERGNSGNTIYF.

The chain links TRBV9 to TRBJ1-5; D uncertain. The ends were cut back, 3 bases at V and 5 bases at J, with 15 bases in the middle. The CDR3 totals 15 residues. Germline CDR1 reads SGDLS; CDR2 reads YYNGEE. This CDR3 is CASSATGIGDQPQHF. In DNA form, the CDR3 reads TGTGCCAGCAGCGCGACCGGGATTGGAGATCAGCCCCAGCATTTT.

The genes are TRBV21-1 and TRBJ2-6; the table assigns TRBD2, which was not confirmed against the DNA. TRBV21-1 is given as a pseudogene. The CDR3 is 17 residues long. The CDR3 reads CASSNSEGSEGANVLTF. The CDR3 DNA sequence: TGTGCCAGCAGCAATAGCGAGGGTTCCGAAGGGGCCAACGTCCTGACTTTC.

The chain combines TRBV7-6 with TRBJ1-2; 8 bases fit TRBD1. Germline V gives CDR1 SGHVS, CDR2 FNYEAQ. The CDR3 covers 14 residues. V lost 5 bases, J lost 2 bases, and 4 bases stayed unmatched. The CDR3 coding sequence is TGTGCCAGCAGCCCCAGACAGGGGAACTATGGCTACACCTTC. Its protein is CASSPRQGNYGYTF.

The J gene is TRBJ1-1, the V gene TRBV18; D perhaps matches TRBD1 (5 bases). The CDR3 sequence is 13 residues long. Germline CDR1 KGHSH, CDR2 LQKENI. Between the trimmed V and J ends, which lost 6 bases and 0 bases, there was a span of 8 bases. The CDR3, as DNA: TGTGCCAGCTCTCCGGACATGAACACTGAAGCTTTCTTT. Translation: CASSPDMNTEAFF.

DNA of the CDR3: TGTGCCTGGAGCCCCACCGGGACAGGGTATTCACCCCTCCACTTT. Its translation is CAWSPTGTGYSPLHF. The chain couples TRBV30 to TRBJ1-6; 9 bases fit TRBD1. There are 15 residues in the CDR3. With V trimmed by 3 bases and J by 8 bases, 8 bases remained unmatched. Germline assignment: CDR1 GTSNPN and CDR2 SVGIG (reference sequence).

The chain recombines TRBV7-2 with TRBJ1-3, with TRBD1 matching 7 bases. This CDR3 spans 16 amino acids. The trim removed 5 bases at V and 0 bases at J, leaving 7 bases unmatched. Germline values: CDR1 SGHTA, CDR2 FQGNSA. Here the CDR3 reads CASSRTPGGSGNTIYF. CDR3 coding DNA: TGTGCCAGCAGCCGCACCCCAGGGGGCTCTGGAAACACCATATATTTT.

This clone was detected only once. V and J are TRBV13 and TRBJ2-3, with D tentatively TRBD2 (6 bases). This CDR3 has 14 amino acids. V was cut by 2 bases and J by 8 bases, with 14 bases left in between. Germline CDR1 is PRHDT and CDR2 is FYEKMQ (reference sequence). The CDR3 reads CASSLTRGIGTQYF. CDR3 in DNA: TGTGCCAGCAGCTTAACTCGCGGGATAGGTACGCAGTATTTT.

The chain couples TRBV4-1 to TRBJ2-5; 9 bases match TRBD2. V shed 5 bases, J shed 4 bases, and the junction held 20 bases outside the gene matches. In germline, CDR1 is MGHRA, CDR2 YSYEKL. This CDR3 contains 19 residues. CDR3 region: CASSRGMGSGRNRAETQYF. CDR3 bases: TGCGCCAGCAGCAGAGGGATGGGTAGCGGGAGAAATCGGGCAGAGACCCAGTACTTC.

This chain joins TRBV30 and TRBJ2-7; 7 bases are shared with TRBD2. Germline V CDR1 and CDR2: GTSNPN, SVGIG (reference sequence). The J segment lost 1 base and the V segment lost 5 bases, leaving 2 bases of the junction unmatched. This CDR3 region has 12 residues. This chain's CDR3 is CAWGLGSYEQYF. In nucleotides, the CDR3 is TGTGCCTGGGGACTAGGGTCCTACGAGCAGTACTTC. The complete variable domain, with remaining parts taken from reference TRBV30 and TRBJ2-7, reads SQTIHQWPATLVQPVGSPLSLECTVEGTSNPNLYWYRQAAGRGLQLLFYSVGIGQISSEVPQNLSASRPQDRQFILSSKKLLLSDSGFYLCAWGLGSYEQYFGPGTRLTVT.

The chain uses TRBV18 and TRBJ2-5, with D tentatively TRBD1 (5 bases). Trimming shortened V by 2 bases and J by 7 bases, and 14 bases separated the two germline ends. Per the germline V gene, CDR1 is KGHSH and CDR2 is LQKENI. The CDR3 has 14 amino acids. CDR3 DNA sequence: TGTGCCAGCTCACCAAGGGCTCTCCAGGGGACCCAGTACTTC. As protein: CASSPRALQGTQYF.

The rearrangement uses TRBV28 and TRBJ2-4; TRBD2 matches 11 bases. Trimming took 8 bases from V and 7 from J; bases not matched to a gene: 13. The CDR3 spans 16 residues. The germline V gene encodes CDR1 MDHEN and CDR2 SYDVKM. As DNA, the CDR3 is TGTGCCAGCTCCGTGAGTAGCGGGGGGGCCCTGAACATTCAGTACTTC. Its protein is CASSVSSGGALNIQYF.

V usage is TRBV7-3 and J usage is TRBJ2-7, with 7 bases identical to TRBD2. This CDR3 contains 14 residues. V lost 3 bases and J lost 0; bases outside the gene matches: 2. Germline CDR1 SGHTA, CDR2 FQGTGA. CDR3 in amino acids: CASSFRGSSYEQYF. The DNA for the CDR3 is TGTGCCAGCAGCTTCCGCGGGAGCTCCTACGAGCAGTACTTC.

This chain connects TRBV10-3 to TRBJ2-3, with 10 bases matching TRBD2. This CDR3 is built from 16 residues. Germline V gives CDR1 ENHRY, CDR2 SYGVKD. V lost 5 bases to trimming and J lost 4 bases; unmatched junction nucleotides: 9. CDR3 residues: CAISLETSGFPDTQYF. The CDR3 DNA reads as TGTGCCATCAGTCTAGAGACTAGCGGGTTCCCAGATACGCAGTATTTT.

The CDR3 here is CASSLGTSGNEKLFF. In nucleotides, the CDR3 is TGCGCCAGCAGCTTGGGTACTTCTGGTAATGAAAAACTGTTTTTT. The chain couples TRBV5-1 to TRBJ1-4; D is unresolved. The V end was cut by 0 bases, the J end by 4 bases, with 10 bases between. The germline CDR1 and CDR2 sequences are SGHRS and YFSETQ. The CDR3 loop spans 15 amino acids.

This clone turned up a few times. The junction and the germline gene differ at one end; a read error may be behind it. V is TRBV5-4 and J is TRBJ1-1; perhaps TRBD1 as D (5 bases). CDR3 size: 11 residues. Germline loops: CDR1 SGHNT, CDR2 YYREEE (reference sequence). In DNA, the CDR3 is TGTGCCAGCAGCTTGGGGGGGTTGCGTATCTTT. Protein: CASSLGGLRIF.

The chain carries TRBV27 and TRBJ1-5, with D tentatively TRBD1 (6 bases). Per germline, CDR1 MNHEY and CDR2 SMNVEV (reference sequence). The CDR3 loop spans 14 amino acids. V shed 5 bases and J shed 0 bases, with 8 bases lying between them. CDR3 loop: CASSRTDSNQPQHF. The CDR3 bases are TGTGCCAGCAGTCGGACAGATAGCAATCAGCCCCAGCATTTT.

V and J are TRBV19 and TRBJ1-1; possibly TRBD1 for D (5 bases). Germline CDR1 LNHDA, CDR2 SQIVND (reference sequence). The ends were cut back, 6 bases at V and 6 bases at J, with 14 bases in the middle. CDR3 size: 13 residues. The chain's CDR3 is CASSGQWAAEAFF. Written as DNA, the CDR3 is TGTGCCAGTAGCGGACAATGGGCTGCTGAAGCTTTCTTT.

The gene calls are TRBV5-6 and TRBJ2-3, with D perhaps TRBD1 or TRBD2 (6 bases each). The CDR3 is 13 residues long. Trimming pared 6 bases from V and 9 bases from J, leaving 17 bases between. Germline V gene lookup returns CDR1 SGHDT and CDR2 YYEEEE. CDR3 in DNA: TGTGCCAGCACCCCATCCGGGGGCCGCACGCAGTATTTT. Protein sequence: CASTPSGGRTQYF.

This clone was seen once. The genes are TRBV6-1 and TRBJ2-3; 11 bases agree with TRBD1. Trimming took 10 bases from V and 3 from J; bases not matched to a gene: 9. The CDR3 has 15 residues. The germline V gene encodes CDR1 MNHNS and CDR2 SASEGT. The CDR3, as DNA: TGTGCCACCGTAGCCAGGGACAGGGGGACAGATACGCAGTATTTT. This translates into CATVARDRGTDTQYF.